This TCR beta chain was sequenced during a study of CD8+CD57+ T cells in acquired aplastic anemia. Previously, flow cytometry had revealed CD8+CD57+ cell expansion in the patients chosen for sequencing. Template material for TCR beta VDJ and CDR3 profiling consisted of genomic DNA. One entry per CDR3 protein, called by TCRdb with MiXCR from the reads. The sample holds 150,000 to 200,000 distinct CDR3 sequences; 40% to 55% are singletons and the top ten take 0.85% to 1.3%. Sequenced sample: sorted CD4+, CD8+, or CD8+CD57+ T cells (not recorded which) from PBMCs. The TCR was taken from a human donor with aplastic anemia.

CDR3 bases: TGTGCCAGCAACCAACTCGGGACAGGGCCCTACGAGCAGTACTTC. Translated: CASNQLGTGPYEQYF. This chain links TRBV2 with TRBJ2-7, with 9 bases identical to TRBD1. From germline, CDR1 is SNHLY and CDR2 FYNNEI. The J segment lost 2 bases and the V segment lost 7 bases, leaving 9 bases of the junction unmatched. This CDR3 has 15 amino acids. Full variable domain (outside the CDR3, taken from reference TRBV2 and TRBJ2-7): EPEVTQTPSHQVTQMGQEVILRCVPISNHLYFYWYRQILGQKVEFLVSFYNNEISEKSEIFDDQFSVERPDGSNFTLKIRSTKLEDSAMYFCASNQLGTGPYEQYFGPGTRLTVT.